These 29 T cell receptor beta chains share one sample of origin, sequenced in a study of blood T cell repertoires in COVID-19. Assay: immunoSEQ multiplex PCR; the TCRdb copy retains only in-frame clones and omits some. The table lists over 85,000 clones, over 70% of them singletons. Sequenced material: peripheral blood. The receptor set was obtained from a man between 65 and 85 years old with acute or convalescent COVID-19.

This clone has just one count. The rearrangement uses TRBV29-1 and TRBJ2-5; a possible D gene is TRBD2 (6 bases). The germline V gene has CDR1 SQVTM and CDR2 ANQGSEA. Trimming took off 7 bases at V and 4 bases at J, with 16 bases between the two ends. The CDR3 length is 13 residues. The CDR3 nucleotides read TGCAGCGCCGCGGCTAGCGTGGGAGAGACCCAGTACTTC. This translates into CSAAASVGETQYF.

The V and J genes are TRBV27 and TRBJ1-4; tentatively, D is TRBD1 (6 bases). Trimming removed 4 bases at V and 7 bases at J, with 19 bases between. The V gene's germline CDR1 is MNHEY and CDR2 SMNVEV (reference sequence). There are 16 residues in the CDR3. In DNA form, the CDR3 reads TGTGCCAGCAGTTACCAGGGGCCGGGGCGTGGTGAAAAACTGTTTTTT. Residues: CASSYQGPGRGEKLFF.

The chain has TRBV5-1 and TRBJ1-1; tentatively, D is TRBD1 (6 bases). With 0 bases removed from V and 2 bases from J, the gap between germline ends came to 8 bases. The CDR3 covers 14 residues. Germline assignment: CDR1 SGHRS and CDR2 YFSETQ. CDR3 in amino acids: CASSLDRANTEAFF. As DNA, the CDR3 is TGCGCCAGCAGCTTGGACAGGGCCAACACTGAAGCTTTCTTT.

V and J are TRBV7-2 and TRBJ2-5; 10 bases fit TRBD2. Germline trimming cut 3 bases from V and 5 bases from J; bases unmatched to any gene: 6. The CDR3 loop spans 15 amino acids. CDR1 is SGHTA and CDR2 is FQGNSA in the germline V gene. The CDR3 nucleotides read TGTGCCAGCAGCTTCCAAGCGGGAGGGCGGGAGACCCAGTACTTC. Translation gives CASSFQAGGRETQYF.

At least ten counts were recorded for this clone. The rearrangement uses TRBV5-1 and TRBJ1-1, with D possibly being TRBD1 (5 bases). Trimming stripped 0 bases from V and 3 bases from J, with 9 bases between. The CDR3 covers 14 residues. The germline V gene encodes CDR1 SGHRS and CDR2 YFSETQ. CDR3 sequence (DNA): TGCGCCAGCAGCTTGGCCGGGGGAGACACTGAAGCTTTCTTT. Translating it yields CASSLAGGDTEAFF.

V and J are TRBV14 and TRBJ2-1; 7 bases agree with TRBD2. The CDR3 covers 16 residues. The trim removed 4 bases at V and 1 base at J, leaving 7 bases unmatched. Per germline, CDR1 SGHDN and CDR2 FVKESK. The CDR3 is CASSRRAGFSYNEQFF. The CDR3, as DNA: TGTGCCAGCAGCCGCCGAGCGGGATTTTCCTACAATGAGCAGTTCTTC.

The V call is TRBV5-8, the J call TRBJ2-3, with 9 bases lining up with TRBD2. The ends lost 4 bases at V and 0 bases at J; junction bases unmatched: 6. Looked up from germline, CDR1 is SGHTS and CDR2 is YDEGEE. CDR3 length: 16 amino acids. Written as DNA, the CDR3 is TGTGCCAGCAGCCTCTTAGCGGGGGCTAGCACAGATACGCAGTATTTT. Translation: CASSLLAGASTDTQYF.

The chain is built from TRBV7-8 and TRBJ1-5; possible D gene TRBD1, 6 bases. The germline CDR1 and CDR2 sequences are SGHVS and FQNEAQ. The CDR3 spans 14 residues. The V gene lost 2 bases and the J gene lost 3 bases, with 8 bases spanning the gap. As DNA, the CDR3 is TGTGCCAGCAGCTTATACAGGGACAATCAGCCCCAGCATTTT. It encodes CASSLYRDNQPQHF.

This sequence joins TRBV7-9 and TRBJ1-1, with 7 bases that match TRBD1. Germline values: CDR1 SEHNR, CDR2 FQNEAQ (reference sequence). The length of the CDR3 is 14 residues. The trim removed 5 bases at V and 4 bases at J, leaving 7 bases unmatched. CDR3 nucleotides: TGTGCCAGCAGCCTTAGGGACAGATCCACTGAAGCTTTCTTT. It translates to CASSLRDRSTEAFF.

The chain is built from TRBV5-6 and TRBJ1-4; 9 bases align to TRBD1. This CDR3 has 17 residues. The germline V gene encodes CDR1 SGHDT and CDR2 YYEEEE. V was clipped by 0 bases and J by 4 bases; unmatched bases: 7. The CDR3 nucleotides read TGTGCCAGCAGCTTGGACCTACAGGGGGCTCTTAATGAAAAACTGTTTTTT. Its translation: CASSLDLQGALNEKLFF.

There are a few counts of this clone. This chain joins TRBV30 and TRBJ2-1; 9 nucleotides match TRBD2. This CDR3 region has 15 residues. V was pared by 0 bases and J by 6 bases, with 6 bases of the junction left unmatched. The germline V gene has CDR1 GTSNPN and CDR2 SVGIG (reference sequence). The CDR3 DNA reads TGTGCCTGGAGTGTAGGGACTAGCAGGGCCAATGAGCAGTTCTTC. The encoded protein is CAWSVGTSRANEQFF. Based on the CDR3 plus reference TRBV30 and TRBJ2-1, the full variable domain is SQTIHQWPATLVQPVGSPLSLECTVEGTSNPNLYWYRQAAGRGLQLLFYSVGIGQISSEVPQNLSASRPQDRQFILSSKKLLLSDSGFYLCAWSVGTSRANEQFFGPGTRLTVL.

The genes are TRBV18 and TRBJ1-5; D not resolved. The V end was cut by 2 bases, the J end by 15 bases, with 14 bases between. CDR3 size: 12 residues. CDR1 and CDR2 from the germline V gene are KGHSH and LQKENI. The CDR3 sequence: CASSPSEGWLHF. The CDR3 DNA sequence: TGTGCCAGCTCACCATCCGAGGGCTGGTTGCATTTT.

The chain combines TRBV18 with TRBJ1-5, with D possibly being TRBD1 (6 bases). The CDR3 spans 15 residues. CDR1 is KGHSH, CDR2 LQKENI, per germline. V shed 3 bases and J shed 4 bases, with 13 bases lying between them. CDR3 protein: CASSPSGQDNQPQHF. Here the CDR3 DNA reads TGTGCCAGCTCACCCTCGGGACAAGATAATCAGCCCCAGCATTTT.

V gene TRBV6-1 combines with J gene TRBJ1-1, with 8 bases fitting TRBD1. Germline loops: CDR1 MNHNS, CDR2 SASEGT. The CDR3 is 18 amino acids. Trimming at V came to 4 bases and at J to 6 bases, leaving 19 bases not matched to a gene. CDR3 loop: CASSAFPLATGDLAEAFF. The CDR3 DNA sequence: TGTGCCAGCAGTGCCTTCCCTCTTGCGACAGGGGACCTTGCTGAAGCTTTCTTT.

CDR3 protein: CAWSSGSYGYTF. In nucleotides, the CDR3 is TGTGCCTGGAGTTCGGGAAGCTATGGCTACACCTTC. The V gene is TRBV30, the J gene TRBJ1-2; no firm D call. V lost 2 bases, J lost 4 bases, and 8 bases lay in between. This CDR3 has 12 amino acids. In germline, CDR1 is GTSNPN, CDR2 SVGIG (reference sequence).

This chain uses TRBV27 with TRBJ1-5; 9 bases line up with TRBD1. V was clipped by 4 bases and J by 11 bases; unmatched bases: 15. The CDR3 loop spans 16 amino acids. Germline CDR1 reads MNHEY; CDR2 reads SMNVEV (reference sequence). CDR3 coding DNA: TGTGCCAGCAGTTCTACCGCGGGGGGACAGGGTATAGCCCAGCATTTT. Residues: CASSSTAGGQGIAQHF.

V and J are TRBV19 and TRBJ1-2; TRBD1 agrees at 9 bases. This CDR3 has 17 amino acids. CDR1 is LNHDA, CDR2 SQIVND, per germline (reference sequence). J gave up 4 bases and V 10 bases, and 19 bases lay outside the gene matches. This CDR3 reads CATTIKSGTGKGYGYTF. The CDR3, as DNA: TGTGCCACCACGATCAAGTCCGGGACAGGGAAGGGCTATGGCTACACCTTC.

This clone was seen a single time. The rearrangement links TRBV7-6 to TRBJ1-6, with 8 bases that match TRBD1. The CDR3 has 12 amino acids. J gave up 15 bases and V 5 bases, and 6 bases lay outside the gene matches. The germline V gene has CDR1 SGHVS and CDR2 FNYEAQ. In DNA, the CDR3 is TGTGCCAGCAGCGCACAGGGGGACCGCCTCCACTTT. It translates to CASSAQGDRLHF.

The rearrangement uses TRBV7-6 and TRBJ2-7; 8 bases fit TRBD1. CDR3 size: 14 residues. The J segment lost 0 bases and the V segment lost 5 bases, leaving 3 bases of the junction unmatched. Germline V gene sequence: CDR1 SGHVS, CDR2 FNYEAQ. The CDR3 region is CASSLTGDSYEQYF. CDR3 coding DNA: TGTGCCAGCAGCCTGACAGGGGACTCCTACGAGCAGTACTTC.

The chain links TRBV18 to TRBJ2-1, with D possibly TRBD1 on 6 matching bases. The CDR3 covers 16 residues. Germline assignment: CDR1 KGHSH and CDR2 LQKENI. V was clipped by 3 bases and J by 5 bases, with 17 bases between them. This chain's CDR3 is CASSPPGAGRNNEQFF. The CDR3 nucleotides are TGTGCCAGCTCACCCCCAGGGGCCGGGCGAAACAATGAGCAGTTCTTC.

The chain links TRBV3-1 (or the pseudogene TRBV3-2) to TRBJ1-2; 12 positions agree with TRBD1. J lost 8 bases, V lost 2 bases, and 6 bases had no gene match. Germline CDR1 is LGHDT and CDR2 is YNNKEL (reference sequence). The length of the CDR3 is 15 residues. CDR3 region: CASSQRDRGRQGYTF. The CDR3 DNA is TGTGCCAGCAGCCAACGGGACAGGGGGCGCCAAGGCTACACCTTC.

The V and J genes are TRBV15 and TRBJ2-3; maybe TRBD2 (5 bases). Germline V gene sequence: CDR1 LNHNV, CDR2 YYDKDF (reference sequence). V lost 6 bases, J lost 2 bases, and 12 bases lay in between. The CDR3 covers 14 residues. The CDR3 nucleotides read TGTGCCACCAGTACCCGAGGGCCCACAGATACGCAGTATTTT. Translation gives CATSTRGPTDTQYF.

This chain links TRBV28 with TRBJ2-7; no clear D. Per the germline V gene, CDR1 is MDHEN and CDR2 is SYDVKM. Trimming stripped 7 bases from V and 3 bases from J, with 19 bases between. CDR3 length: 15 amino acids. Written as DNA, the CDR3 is TGTGCCAGCACTCCTCCCTCCCCGGTATTCTACGAGCAGTACTTC. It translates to CASTPPSPVFYEQYF.

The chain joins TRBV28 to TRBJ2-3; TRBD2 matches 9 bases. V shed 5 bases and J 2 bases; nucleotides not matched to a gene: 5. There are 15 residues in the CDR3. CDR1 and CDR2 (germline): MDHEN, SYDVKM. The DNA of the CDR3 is TGTGCCAGCAGTCAACTAGCGGGTCCCACAGATACGCAGTATTTT. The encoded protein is CASSQLAGPTDTQYF.

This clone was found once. The CDR3 DNA is TGTGCCAGCGGCAAGGCGGGAGGGAACACAGATACGCAGTATTTT. Its translation: CASGKAGGNTDTQYF. V is TRBV4-2 and J is TRBJ2-3; 9 positions match TRBD2. V lost 8 bases, J lost 2 bases, and 8 bases stayed unmatched. The germline V gene encodes CDR1 LGHNA and CDR2 YNFKEQ. The CDR3 sequence is 15 residues long.

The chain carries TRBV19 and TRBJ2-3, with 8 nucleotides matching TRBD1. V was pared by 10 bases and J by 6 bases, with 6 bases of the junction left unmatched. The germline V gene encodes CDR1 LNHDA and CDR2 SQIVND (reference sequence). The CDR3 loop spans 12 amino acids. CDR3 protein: CATRDRGDTQYF. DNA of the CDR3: TGTGCCACCCGCGACAGGGGCGATACGCAGTATTTT.

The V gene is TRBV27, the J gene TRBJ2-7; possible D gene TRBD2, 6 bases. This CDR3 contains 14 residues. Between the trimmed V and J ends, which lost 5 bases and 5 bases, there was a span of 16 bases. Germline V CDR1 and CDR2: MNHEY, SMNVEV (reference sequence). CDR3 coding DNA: TGTGCCAGCAGTAGGCCGGGGGTACGGGACGAGCAGTACTTC. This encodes CASSRPGVRDEQYF.

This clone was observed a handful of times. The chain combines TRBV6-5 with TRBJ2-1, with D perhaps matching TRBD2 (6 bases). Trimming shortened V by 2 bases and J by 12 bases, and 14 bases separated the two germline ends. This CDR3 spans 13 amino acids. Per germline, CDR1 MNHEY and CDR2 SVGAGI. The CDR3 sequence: CASSYGGAQRQFF. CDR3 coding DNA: TGTGCCAGCAGTTACGGAGGGGCTCAGCGGCAGTTCTTC.

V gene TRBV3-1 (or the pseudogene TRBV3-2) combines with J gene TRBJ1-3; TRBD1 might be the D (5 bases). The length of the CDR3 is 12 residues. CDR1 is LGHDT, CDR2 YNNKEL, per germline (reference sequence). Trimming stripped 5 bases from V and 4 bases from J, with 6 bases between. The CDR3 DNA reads TGTGCCAGCAGCGGGGGGGGAAACACCATATATTTT. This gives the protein CASSGGGNTIYF.